What follows is one T cell receptor beta chain and its context. Antigen specificity is unknown. The V end lost 3 bases, the J end lost 2 bases, and 15 bases lay between the germline ends. The CDR3 has 16 residues. In germline, CDR1 is LNHNV, CDR2 YYDKDF (reference sequence). Terminally differentiated effector memory CD45RA+ cells were left out of the naive CD8 fraction, which was CD45RO-negative and positively selected for CCR7. An approximately 200 ng quantity of DNA, 30,000 to 35,000 T cell genomes, went into the sorted-subset replicate PCRs. Clones were sequenced by immunoSEQ multiplex PCR, and TCRdb holds only the in-frame ones, with some missing. The sample holds some 740,000 clones, approximately 92% seen once. These data originate in a study of shared clonotypes between healthy human individuals. Regarding the study as a whole: Clonotype sharing among the donors was expected to vary with sequencing depth.

The clonotype comes from a man between 25 and 39 years old in good health. The chain carries TRBV15 and TRBJ2-3; D possibly uses TRBD1 or TRBD2 (5 bases each). The specimen sequenced was naive CD8+ T cells sorted from blood. Written as DNA, the CDR3 is TGTGCCACCAGCAGTGGGCAGGGAGAACCCACAGATACGCAGTATTTT. Translation: CATSSGQGEPTDTQYF.